These 21 T cell receptor beta chains were sequenced from one sample in a study of blood T cell repertoires in COVID-19. The repertoire was sequenced with immunoSEQ multiplex PCR; TCRdb's copy has only in-frame clones and lacks some. Of just over 250,000 clones listed, around 86% are singletons. Sequenced sample: peripheral blood. These receptors were collected from a man between 40 and 49 years old who had recovered from COVID-19.

The V call is TRBV10-3, the J call TRBJ2-1; D is possibly TRBD2 (6 bases). V gave up 11 bases and J gave up 7 bases, with 18 bases separating them. Per the germline V gene, CDR1 is ENHRY and CDR2 is SYGVKD. CDR3 length: 13 amino acids. CDR3 protein: CASTEGFGNEQFF. The CDR3 bases are TGTGCCTCGACGGAGGGGTTCGGGAATGAGCAGTTCTTC.

This clone was seen a handful of times. For the CDR3, the DNA is TGTGCCAGCAGTTCGACAGGGACCCTATACAATGAGCAGTTCTTC. Translation: CASSSTGTLYNEQFF. This chain connects TRBV6-5 to TRBJ2-1; TRBD1 agrees at 7 bases. CDR1 is MNHEY, CDR2 SVGAGI, per germline. There are 15 residues in the CDR3. V was clipped by 4 bases and J by 4 bases; unmatched bases: 7.

The CDR3 region is CASSVKPGGERGGTDTQYF. The CDR3 DNA is TGTGCCAGCAGCGTAAAACCGGGGGGTGAGCGGGGAGGCACAGATACGCAGTATTTT. The chain is built from TRBV13 and TRBJ2-3, with 7 positions matching TRBD2. J lost 1 base, V lost 5 bases, and 18 bases had no gene match. The CDR3 has 19 residues. Germline loops: CDR1 PRHDT, CDR2 FYEKMQ (reference sequence).

This clone is a singleton in its sample. This chain uses TRBV2 with TRBJ1-5; 10 nucleotides align to TRBD1. This CDR3 has 15 residues. Germline values: CDR1 SNHLY, CDR2 FYNNEI. V shed 5 bases and J 6 bases; nucleotides not matched to a gene: 7. The CDR3 loop reads CASSRQGAQGQPQHF. The CDR3 DNA is TGTGCCAGCAGTAGACAGGGGGCGCAGGGTCAGCCCCAGCATTTT.

V is TRBV9 and J is TRBJ1-1; weak D call: TRBD1 (6 bases). The length of the CDR3 is 16 residues. Deletions cut 0 bases from V and 4 bases from J, with 16 bases between. The germline V gene has CDR1 SGDLS and CDR2 YYNGEE. CDR3: CASSVASGGLGTEAFF. The CDR3 DNA follows: TGTGCCAGCAGCGTAGCCTCGGGGGGCTTGGGCACTGAAGCTTTCTTT.

This chain links TRBV3-1 (or the pseudogene TRBV3-2) with TRBJ2-5; D is undetermined. This CDR3 has 16 residues. V was shortened by 2 bases and J by 4 bases, with 17 bases between the two germline ends. Germline V gene data show CDR1 as LGHDT and CDR2 as YNNKEL (reference sequence). This chain's CDR3 is CASSQILTNGPETQYF. In DNA form, the CDR3 reads TGTGCCAGCAGCCAAATTTTAACTAACGGCCCAGAGACCCAGTACTTC.

This chain connects TRBV10-3 to TRBJ2-7; D is ambiguous. The V end was cut by 11 bases, the J end by 6 bases, with 29 bases between. The CDR3 totals 16 residues. The V gene's germline CDR1 is ENHRY and CDR2 SYGVKD. The CDR3 protein is CAVLSSPRIPSSEQYF. In nucleotides, the CDR3 is TGTGCCGTGCTATCCAGTCCGCGTATACCCTCTAGCGAGCAGTACTTC.

The CDR3 DNA reads TGTGCCAGCAGTGGGAAGGGGCCGGCCCAATACAATGAGCAGTTCTTC. It yields the protein CASSGKGPAQYNEQFF. J is TRBJ2-1 and V is TRBV6-2 or TRBV6-3; TRBD1 might be the D (5 bases). CDR3 size: 16 residues. Germline-derived CDR1 and CDR2 are MNHEY and SVGEGT. V was pared by 5 bases and J by 4 bases, with 18 bases between.

The chain recombines TRBV6-4 with TRBJ2-6; D is perhaps TRBD2 (7 bases). V was pared by 4 bases and J by 2 bases, with 9 bases between. This CDR3 is built from 15 residues. In germline, CDR1 is MRHNA, CDR2 SNTAGT. CDR3 sequence (DNA): TGTGCCAGCAGTGCGGGGGGCGCTGGGGCCAACGTCCTGACTTTC. This sequence encodes CASSAGGAGANVLTF.

This chain joins TRBV9 and TRBJ2-1; 13 nucleotides match TRBD2. In germline, CDR1 is SGDLS, CDR2 YYNGEE. The CDR3 runs 17 residues. The ends lost 3 bases at V and 4 bases at J; junction bases unmatched: 7. DNA for the CDR3: TGTGCCAGCAGCGGAGGACTAGCGGGGGCCTCTTACAATGAGCAGTTCTTC. Its translation is CASSGGLAGASYNEQFF.

CDR3 sequence: CASSLGTGNLNEKLFF. DNA of the CDR3: TGCGCCAGCAGCTTGGGGACAGGGAACTTGAATGAAAAACTGTTTTTT. The J gene is TRBJ1-4, the V gene TRBV5-1; TRBD1 aligns across 8 bases. Germline values: CDR1 SGHRS, CDR2 YFSETQ. V shed 0 bases and J 5 bases; nucleotides not matched to a gene: 6. The CDR3 sequence is 16 residues long.

This clone was counted a single time. The rearrangement links TRBV7-8 to TRBJ2-3; 9 bases agree with TRBD2. The CDR3 is 17 residues long. Germline V gives CDR1 SGHVS, CDR2 FQNEAQ. Unmatched junction bases numbered 9, after V lost 5 bases and J lost 0 bases. DNA for the CDR3: TGTGCCAGCAGCCGGCAGGGACTAGCCGAGAGCACAGATACGCAGTATTTT. Amino acids: CASSRQGLAESTDTQYF.

The chain carries TRBV7-9 and TRBJ2-3; possibly TRBD2 for D (5 bases). Trimming left V 1 base short and J 5 bases short, with 13 bases between. The CDR3 loop spans 15 amino acids. Germline assignment: CDR1 SEHNR and CDR2 FQNEAQ (reference sequence). CDR3 DNA: TGTGCCAGCAGCTTAGTGGTCTTAGAGGGAGATACGCAGTATTTT. Its translation is CASSLVVLEGDTQYF.

V usage is TRBV5-8 and J usage is TRBJ2-7; 10 positions agree with TRBD2. Germline V gene sequence: CDR1 SGHTS, CDR2 YDEGEE. Losses at the gene ends were 0 bases for V and 0 bases for J; bases not matched to a gene: 3. The CDR3 spans 16 residues. CDR3 in amino acids: CASSLVWTSGSYEQYF. As DNA, the CDR3 is TGTGCCAGCAGCTTGGTCTGGACTAGCGGCTCCTACGAGCAGTACTTC.

The chain uses TRBV11-2 and TRBJ2-2; 8 positions match TRBD1. Germline V lookup: CDR1 SGHAT, CDR2 FQNNGV. Trimming cost V 3 bases and J 6 bases; bases outside gene matches: 6. CDR3 length equals 15 residues. The CDR3, as DNA: TGTGCCAGCAGCTTCCAGGGGGCTTGGGCCGGGGAGCTGTTTTTT. This translates into CASSFQGAWAGELFF.

V gene TRBV6-2 or TRBV6-3 combines with J gene TRBJ2-1, with 9 bases that match TRBD2. This CDR3 is built from 17 residues. With V trimmed by 3 bases and J by 5 bases, 11 bases remained unmatched. Germline V gene sequence: CDR1 MNHEY, CDR2 SVGEGT. The CDR3, as DNA: TGTGCCAGCAGTTATAATCACCGGACTAGCGTCAACAATGAGCAGTTCTTC. This codes for CASSYNHRTSVNNEQFF.

The chain has TRBV21-1 and TRBJ2-5; TRBD2, as called in the table, went unchecked against the DNA. TRBV21-1 is classified as a pseudogene. The CDR3 contains 17 residues. Here the CDR3 reads CASSRRTSGRAQETQYF. The CDR3 nucleotides read TGTGCCAGCAGCAGGCGTACTAGCGGGAGGGCGCAAGAGACCCAGTACTTC.

This clone was seen a single time. The V and J genes are TRBV7-3 and TRBJ2-5, with 8 bases that match TRBD1. CDR3 length: 15 residues. The V gene end was trimmed by 3 bases and the J gene end by 0 bases; junction bases not matched to a gene: 3. Germline V lookup: CDR1 SGHTA, CDR2 FQGTGA. The DNA for the CDR3 is TGTGCCAGCAGCTTGACAGGGGAGTACCAAGAGACCCAGTACTTC. It yields the protein CASSLTGEYQETQYF. The full variable domain, with the rest looked up from reference TRBV7-3 and TRBJ2-5, is GAGVSQTPSNKVTEKGKYVELRCDPISGHTALYWYRQSLGQGPEFLIYFQGTGAADDSGLPNDRFFAVRPEGSVSTLKIQRTERGDSAVYLCASSLTGEYQETQYFGPGTRLLVL.

The chain couples TRBV3-1 (or the pseudogene TRBV3-2) to TRBJ2-3, with TRBD1 identical over 7 bases. CDR1 and CDR2 from the germline V gene are LGHDT and YNNKEL (reference sequence). The V segment lost 0 bases and the J segment 4 bases; nucleotides outside the gene matches: 7. CDR3 length: 16 amino acids. The CDR3, as DNA: TGTGCCAGCAGCCAAGAAAGAGGGGGCGTAGCAGATACGCAGTATTTT. This codes for CASSQERGGVADTQYF.

The rearrangement joins TRBV6-5 to TRBJ1-1; 8 bases match TRBD1. V shed 5 bases and J 5 bases; nucleotides not matched to a gene: 10. Germline loops: CDR1 MNHEY, CDR2 SVGAGI. This CDR3 has 15 amino acids. This chain's CDR3 is CASSLKGQGITEAFF. The CDR3 bases are TGTGCCAGCAGTCTGAAAGGACAGGGAATAACTGAAGCTTTCTTT.

This sequence joins TRBV6-2 or TRBV6-3 and TRBJ2-7; 10 nucleotides match TRBD1. Per the germline V gene, CDR1 is MNHEY and CDR2 is SVGEGT. The CDR3 is made up of 15 amino acids. V was clipped by 4 bases and J by 4 bases; unmatched bases: 7. Here the CDR3 reads CASSSWTGGRYEQYF. As DNA, the CDR3 is TGTGCCAGCAGTTCTTGGACAGGGGGAAGGTACGAGCAGTACTTC.